A selection of T cell receptor beta chains follows, all from one sample in a study of blood T cell repertoires in COVID-19. Only in-frame clones appear in the TCRdb table, and some are missing; sequencing was by immunoSEQ multiplex PCR. The sample consists of approximately 140,000 clones, about 87% of them appearing once. Source material: peripheral blood. The receptors stem from a human donor with COVID-19, enrolled during active disease. The donor label of this sample is uncertain. CDR3s include the opening cysteine and the closing phenylalanine or tryptophan. D genes are given only for firm matches. Clone size, where shown, is once, few, many, or a class for clones that have expanded.

d_gene: -; v_gene: TRBV11-1; abundance: -; j_gene: TRBJ2-3; CDR3aa: CASTLITSTDTQYF; CDR3nt: TGTGCCAGCACCCTGATCACTAGCACAGATACGCAGTATTTT
d_gene: TRBD1; v_gene: TRBV6-5; abundance: -; j_gene: TRBJ2-7; CDR3aa: CAGQGYEQYF; CDR3nt: TGTGCCGGACAGGGCTACGAGCAGTACTTC
d_gene: -; v_gene: TRBV27; abundance: -; j_gene: TRBJ1-4; CDR3aa: CASSSGDSREKLFF; CDR3nt: TGTGCCAGCAGTTCAGGAGACAGTCGCGAAAAACTGTTTTTT
d_gene: TRBD2; v_gene: TRBV18; abundance: -; j_gene: TRBJ2-5; CDR3aa: CASSPPGGRQETQYF; CDR3nt: TGTGCCAGCTCACCGCCGGGGGGTCGGCAAGAGACCCAGTACTTC
d_gene: TRBD1; v_gene: TRBV27; abundance: -; j_gene: TRBJ1-2; CDR3aa: CASSSIDRANGYTF; CDR3nt: TGTGCCAGCAGTTCGATCGACAGGGCCAATGGCTACACCTTC
d_gene: -; v_gene: TRBV5-1; abundance: -; j_gene: TRBJ2-6; CDR3aa: CASSGAAGANVLTF; CDR3nt: TGCGCCAGCAGCGGGGCGGCTGGGGCCAACGTCCTGACTTTC
d_gene: TRBD1; v_gene: TRBV10-3; abundance: -; j_gene: TRBJ1-2; CDR3aa: CAISGQGNYGYTF; CDR3nt: TGTGCCATCAGTGGACAGGGGAACTATGGCTACACCTTC
d_gene: TRBD1; v_gene: TRBV24-1; abundance: -; j_gene: TRBJ1-2; CDR3aa: CATSDFSGGNGYTF; CDR3nt: TGTGCCACCAGTGATTTTTCAGGGGGCAATGGCTACACCTTC
d_gene: -; v_gene: TRBV12-5; abundance: -; j_gene: TRBJ2-7; CDR3aa: CASGLQSSVDEQYF; CDR3nt: TGTGCTAGTGGTTTGCAGAGTAGCGTTGACGAGCAGTACTTC
d_gene: TRBD1; v_gene: TRBV5-4; abundance: -; j_gene: TRBJ1-1; CDR3aa: CASSLDLQGGNTEAFF; CDR3nt: TGTGCCAGCAGCTTGGATTTACAGGGGGGGAACACTGAAGCTTTCTTT
d_gene: TRBD2; v_gene: TRBV19; abundance: -; j_gene: TRBJ2-5; CDR3aa: CASSELAVGEETQYF; CDR3nt: TGTGCCAGTAGTGAACTAGCGGTGGGCGAAGAGACCCAGTACTTC
d_gene: -; v_gene: TRBV27; abundance: -; j_gene: TRBJ1-3; CDR3aa: CASSLAGPGNTIYF; CDR3nt: TGTGCCAGCAGTTTGGCAGGGCCTGGAAACACCATATATTTT
d_gene: TRBD1; v_gene: TRBV4-1; abundance: -; j_gene: TRBJ2-7; CDR3aa: CASSAAGTAMTYEQYF; CDR3nt: TGCGCCAGCAGCGCCGCCGGGACAGCGATGACCTACGAGCAGTACTTC
d_gene: TRBD2; v_gene: TRBV5-6; abundance: -; j_gene: TRBJ2-2; CDR3aa: CASSPLAGVSAGELFF; CDR3nt: TGTGCCAGCAGCCCCCTAGCGGGGGTATCTGCCGGGGAGCTGTTTTTT
d_gene: TRBD1; v_gene: TRBV5-1; abundance: -; j_gene: TRBJ1-1; CDR3aa: CASSASRDRVNTEAFF; CDR3nt: TGCGCCAGCAGCGCTTCCCGGGACAGAGTGAACACTGAAGCTTTCTTT
d_gene: TRBD1; v_gene: TRBV7-2; abundance: -; j_gene: TRBJ2-7; CDR3aa: CASSLDRGLGEQYF; CDR3nt: TGTGCCAGCAGCTTAGACAGGGGGCTTGGCGAGCAGTACTTC
d_gene: TRBD2; v_gene: TRBV6-2/TRBV6-3; abundance: -; j_gene: TRBJ2-1; CDR3aa: CASSYSPPSGIYNEQFF; CDR3nt: TGTGCCAGCAGTTACTCCCCACCTAGCGGAATCTACAATGAGCAGTTCTTC
d_gene: -; v_gene: TRBV3-1/TRBV3-2; abundance: -; j_gene: TRBJ2-4; CDR3aa: CASSQVRDRPMNIQYF; CDR3nt: TGTGCCAGCAGCCAAGTGAGAGACAGGCCAATGAACATTCAGTACTTC
d_gene: -; v_gene: TRBV18; abundance: -; j_gene: TRBJ2-3; CDR3aa: CASSPSTEGWADTQYF; CDR3nt: TGTGCCAGCTCACCATCGACAGAAGGGTGGGCAGATACGCAGTATTTT
d_gene: -; v_gene: TRBV11-1; abundance: -; j_gene: TRBJ1-1; CDR3aa: CASSYPGGGITEAFF; CDR3nt: TGTGCCAGCAGCTACCCGGGTGGGGGGATCACTGAAGCTTTCTTT
d_gene: TRBD2; v_gene: TRBV28; abundance: -; j_gene: TRBJ2-7; CDR3aa: CASSLMGGSYEQYF; CDR3nt: TGTGCCAGCAGTTTAATGGGAGGGTCCTACGAGCAGTACTTC
d_gene: -; v_gene: TRBV27; abundance: -; j_gene: TRBJ1-1; CDR3aa: CASSSGQMSAFF; CDR3nt: TGTGCCAGCAGTTCAGGACAGATGTCGGCTTTCTTT
d_gene: -; v_gene: TRBV27; abundance: -; j_gene: TRBJ1-6; CDR3aa: CASSLWASSYNSPLHF; CDR3nt: TGTGCCAGCAGTTTATGGGCCAGCTCCTATAATTCACCCCTCCACTTT
d_gene: -; v_gene: TRBV20-1; abundance: -; j_gene: TRBJ1-2; CDR3aa: CSASISVEGYGYTF; CDR3nt: TGCAGTGCTAGTATATCTGTGGAGGGCTATGGCTACACCTTC
d_gene: -; v_gene: TRBV2; abundance: once; j_gene: TRBJ2-7; CDR3aa: CASSVPRGSNEQYF; CDR3nt: TGTGCCAGCAGTGTCCCCAGGGGATCTAACGAGCAGTACTTC
d_gene: -; v_gene: TRBV21-1; abundance: -; j_gene: TRBJ1-2; CDR3aa: CASSKEAGFYGYTF; CDR3nt: TGTGCCAGCAGCAAAGAGGCGGGTTTCTATGGCTACACCTTC
d_gene: TRBD1; v_gene: TRBV19; abundance: once; j_gene: TRBJ2-7; CDR3aa: CASSTRQGSYEQYF; CDR3nt: TGTGCCAGTAGTACTCGACAGGGCTCCTACGAGCAGTACTTC
d_gene: TRBD1; v_gene: TRBV6-5; abundance: -; j_gene: TRBJ2-7; CDR3aa: CASQPDRARDEQYF; CDR3nt: TGTGCCAGCCAGCCTGACAGGGCCAGAGACGAGCAGTACTTC
d_gene: TRBD1; v_gene: TRBV5-1; abundance: -; j_gene: TRBJ1-1; CDR3aa: CASSRIELTGGSEAFF; CDR3nt: TGCGCCAGCAGCCGAATTGAGCTAACAGGGGGATCTGAAGCTTTCTTT
d_gene: TRBD2; v_gene: TRBV5-4; abundance: -; j_gene: TRBJ2-2; CDR3aa: CASSLAGGSTGELFF; CDR3nt: TGTGCCAGCAGCTTAGCGGGAGGGAGCACCGGGGAGCTGTTTTTT
d_gene: TRBD1; v_gene: TRBV10-2; abundance: few; j_gene: TRBJ1-1; CDR3aa: CASSDTGQMNTEAFF; CDR3nt: TGCGCCAGCAGTGACACGGGACAGATGAACACTGAAGCTTTCTTT
d_gene: TRBD1; v_gene: TRBV5-1; abundance: few; j_gene: TRBJ1-2; CDR3aa: CASSPDRAGYTF; CDR3nt: TGCGCCAGCAGCCCGGACAGGGCGGGCTACACCTTC
d_gene: -; v_gene: TRBV11-3; abundance: -; j_gene: TRBJ1-1; CDR3aa: CASSLTQRTEAFF; CDR3nt: TGTGCCAGCAGCTTAACCCAGCGGACTGAAGCTTTCTTT